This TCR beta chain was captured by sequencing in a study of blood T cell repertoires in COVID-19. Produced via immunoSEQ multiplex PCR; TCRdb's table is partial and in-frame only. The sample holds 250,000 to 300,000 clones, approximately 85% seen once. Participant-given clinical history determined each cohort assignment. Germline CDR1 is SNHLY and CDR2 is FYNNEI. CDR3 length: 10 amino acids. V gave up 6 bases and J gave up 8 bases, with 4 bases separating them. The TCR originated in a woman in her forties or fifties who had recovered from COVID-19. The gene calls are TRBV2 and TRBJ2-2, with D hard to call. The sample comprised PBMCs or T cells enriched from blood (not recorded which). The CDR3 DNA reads TGTGCCAGCAGAATAGGGGAGCTGTTTTTT. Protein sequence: CASRIGELFF.